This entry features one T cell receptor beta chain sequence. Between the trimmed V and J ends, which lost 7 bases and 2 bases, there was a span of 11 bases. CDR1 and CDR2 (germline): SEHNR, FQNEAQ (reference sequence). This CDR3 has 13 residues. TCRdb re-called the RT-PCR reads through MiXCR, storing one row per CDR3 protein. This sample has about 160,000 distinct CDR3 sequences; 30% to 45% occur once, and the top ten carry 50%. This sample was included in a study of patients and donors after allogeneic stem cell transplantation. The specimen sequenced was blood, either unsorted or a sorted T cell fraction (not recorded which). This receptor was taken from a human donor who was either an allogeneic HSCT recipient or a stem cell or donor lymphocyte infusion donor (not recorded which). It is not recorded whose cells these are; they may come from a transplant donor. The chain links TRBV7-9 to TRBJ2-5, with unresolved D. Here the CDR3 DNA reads TGTGCCAGCACCAGCTTTGGGCAAGAGACCCAGTACTTC. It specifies CASTSFGQETQYF.